The 31 T cell receptor beta chains given below trace back to one sample, sequenced in a study of control samples from healthy donors and cancer patients. Measured with immunoSEQ multiplex PCR; TCRdb has only the in-frame clones, and not every one. The top ten hold approximately 6.3% of the sample, which has fewer than 500,000 clones, more than 80% seen once. Input material: PBMCs. These TCRs come from a man aged 35 to 55 with head and neck cancer.

V is TRBV4-2 and J is TRBJ1-3; 9 nucleotides match TRBD1. Germline loops: CDR1 LGHNA, CDR2 YNFKEQ. The CDR3 has 15 residues. The V gene end was trimmed by 0 bases and the J gene end by 4 bases; junction bases not matched to a gene: 1. CDR3 bases: TGTGCCAGCAGCCAAGACGGGACAGGGGGAAACACCATATATTTT. Translation gives CASSQDGTGGNTIYF.

The CDR3 here is CASKRTVNTEAFF. The CDR3 coding sequence is TGTGCCAGCAAAAGGACGGTGAACACTGAAGCTTTCTTT. This sequence joins TRBV5-6 and TRBJ1-1; D call uncertain. Germline CDR1 SGHDT, CDR2 YYEEEE. CDR3 length equals 13 residues. Trimming took 6 bases from V and 0 from J, leaving 9 bases between them.

As regards this clone: Other DNA sequences in the same sample also yield this CDR3. The chain couples TRBV5-1 to TRBJ1-5, with D maybe TRBD1 (5 bases). Germline V CDR1 and CDR2: SGHRS, YFSETQ. The V end lost 2 bases, the J end lost 2 bases, and 11 bases lay between the germline ends. The CDR3 has 15 amino acids. The CDR3 loop reads CASSLEGAGNQPQHF. CDR3 sequence (DNA): TGCGCCAGCAGCTTAGAAGGGGCAGGCAATCAGCCCCAGCATTTT.

The CDR3 DNA is TGTGCCTGGAGTGTACTGACAGGGACTCAGCCCCAGCATTTT. Its protein is CAWSVLTGTQPQHF. This chain connects TRBV30 to TRBJ1-5; 7 bases agree with TRBD1. The ends lost 0 bases at V and 6 bases at J; junction bases unmatched: 5. The CDR3 runs to 14 residues. Germline V gene data show CDR1 as GTSNPN and CDR2 as SVGIG (reference sequence). Complete variable domain (other parts from reference TRBV30 and TRBJ1-5): SQTIHQWPATLVQPVGSPLSLECTVEGTSNPNLYWYRQAAGRGLQLLFYSVGIGQISSEVPQNLSASRPQDRQFILSSKKLLLSDSGFYLCAWSVLTGTQPQHFGDGTRLSIL.

This chain uses TRBV24-1 with TRBJ2-2, with unresolved D. This CDR3 spans 13 amino acids. V was clipped by 1 base and J by 5 bases, with 4 bases between them. The germline V gene encodes CDR1 KGHDR and CDR2 SFDVKD. This CDR3 reads CATSDLGTGELFF. Written as DNA, the CDR3 is TGTGCCACCAGTGATTTAGGAACCGGGGAGCTGTTTTTT.

CDR3 sequence: CATSPGGPYEQYF. CDR3 bases: TGTGCCACCAGCCCAGGGGGCCCCTACGAGCAGTACTTC. The rearrangement links TRBV24-1 to TRBJ2-7; the match to TRBD1 covers 8 bases. In germline, CDR1 is KGHDR, CDR2 SFDVKD. The ends lost 7 bases at V and 2 bases at J; junction bases unmatched: 3. The CDR3 has 13 residues.

V is TRBV19 and J is TRBJ1-6; D is unresolved. Germline V gives CDR1 LNHDA, CDR2 SQIVND (reference sequence). V was clipped by 4 bases and J by 0 bases, with 13 bases between them. This CDR3 is 17 amino acids long. CDR3 nucleotide sequence: TGTGCCAGTAGTAACGGCCAAGCGACCTCCTATAATTCACCCCTCCACTTT. It yields the protein CASSNGQATSYNSPLHF.

V and J are TRBV28 and TRBJ2-7; D is perhaps TRBD1 or TRBD2 (5 bases each). The V gene lost 3 bases and the J gene lost 7 bases, with 31 bases spanning the gap. The CDR3 contains 19 residues. Germline lookup yields CDR1 MDHEN and CDR2 SYDVKM. The CDR3 bases are TGTGCCAGCAGTTTCGAATCGAGGGCGGGCAGGGCCGTCCTACGAGAGCAGTACTTC. It specifies CASSFESRAGRAVLREQYF. The full variable domain, completed using reference TRBV28 and TRBJ2-7, is DVKVTQSSRYLVKRTGEKVFLECVQDMDHENMFWYRQDPGLGLRLIYFSYDVKMKEKGDIPEGYSVSREKKERFSLILESASTNQTSMYLCASSFESRAGRAVLREQYFGPGTRLTVT.

The chain links TRBV19 to TRBJ1-5; a weak D match, TRBD1 (5 bases). This CDR3 has 17 residues. V shed 6 bases and J shed 2 bases, with 20 bases lying between them. Germline-derived CDR1 and CDR2 are LNHDA and SQIVND (reference sequence). The CDR3 loop is CASSSLGVASRNQPQHF. The CDR3 DNA follows: TGTGCCAGTAGCTCCCTGGGGGTAGCTAGTCGCAATCAGCCCCAGCATTTT.

The rearrangement joins TRBV5-1 to TRBJ2-1; 7 nucleotides agree with TRBD2. This CDR3 comprises 17 residues. Trimming cost V 0 bases and J 8 bases; bases outside gene matches: 14. In germline, CDR1 is SGHRS, CDR2 YFSETQ. The CDR3, as DNA: TGCGCCAGCAGCTTGGTGACTAGCCAGGATACAATGGATGAGCAGTTCTTC. It translates to CASSLVTSQDTMDEQFF.

The chain links TRBV5-1 to TRBJ1-5; TRBD1 matches 9 bases. CDR1 and CDR2 from the germline V gene are SGHRS and YFSETQ. The CDR3 length is 15 residues. The junction had 6 bases not matched to a gene; V was cut back by 1 base and J by 7 bases. CDR3 residues: CASSLSGQGSQPQHF. The CDR3 DNA reads as TGCGCCAGCAGCTTGTCTGGACAGGGGAGCCAGCCCCAGCATTTT.

This clone was seen just once. The chain recombines TRBV11-2 with TRBJ2-2; D remains unclear. Germline loops: CDR1 SGHAT, CDR2 FQNNGV. The V end lost 6 bases, the J end lost 5 bases, and 10 bases lay between the germline ends. CDR3 length: 13 amino acids. The CDR3 spells CASRVIGTGELFF. The CDR3 nucleotides are TGTGCCAGCAGGGTAATAGGGACCGGGGAGCTGTTTTTT.

This rearrangement joins TRBV25-1 to TRBJ1-4, with unresolved D. V gave up 1 base and J gave up 1 base, with 7 bases separating them. Germline V CDR1 and CDR2: MGHDK, SYGVNS. The CDR3 loop spans 15 amino acids. Here the CDR3 DNA reads TGTGCCAGCAGTGAATTACGGGGAACTAATGAAAAACTGTTTTTT. It is translated as CASSELRGTNEKLFF. The variable domain in full, completed from reference TRBV25-1 and TRBJ1-4, reads EADIYQTPRYLVIGTGKKITLECSQTMGHDKMYWYQQDPGMELHLIHYSYGVNSTEKGDLSSESTVSRIRTEHFPLTLESARPSHTSQYLCASSELRGTNEKLFFGSGTQLSVL.

The chain employs TRBV28 and TRBJ1-6, with 7 bases that match TRBD1. This CDR3 has 16 residues. Trimming cost V 7 bases and J 3 bases; bases outside gene matches: 9. In germline, CDR1 is MDHEN, CDR2 SYDVKM. CDR3 DNA sequence: TGTGCCAGCATCGATCACAGGGGAAACTATAATTCACCCCTCCACTTT. It specifies CASIDHRGNYNSPLHF.

This sequence joins TRBV30 and TRBJ1-2; D is possibly TRBD1 (6 bases). Trimming stripped 4 bases from V and 2 bases from J, with 20 bases between. From germline, CDR1 is GTSNPN and CDR2 SVGIG (reference sequence). The CDR3 covers 16 residues. The CDR3 bases are TGTGCCTGGATCCCACGGCTGACAGGAAGGAACTATGGCTACACCTTC. This sequence encodes CAWIPRLTGRNYGYTF.

The chain combines TRBV18 with TRBJ1-5; D is perhaps TRBD1 (6 bases). Germline values: CDR1 KGHSH, CDR2 LQKENI. CDR3 size: 16 residues. Trimming took 4 bases from V and 7 from J, leaving 20 bases between them. CDR3 in amino acids: CASSLPGGRGNQPQHF. The CDR3 DNA reads as TGTGCCAGCTCACTCCCCGGGGGGCGCGGGAACCAGCCCCAGCATTTT.

This chain joins TRBV19 and TRBJ2-4; no clear D gene. Germline V gene data show CDR1 as LNHDA and CDR2 as SQIVND (reference sequence). The CDR3 totals 13 residues. Deletions cut 7 bases from V and 1 base from J, with 8 bases between. The CDR3 DNA is TGTGCCAGTATTCCCGCGGCCAAAAACATTCAGTACTTC. Protein sequence: CASIPAAKNIQYF.

The chain combines TRBV6-5 with TRBJ2-5; 8 bases are a match to TRBD1. Germline CDR1 MNHEY, CDR2 SVGAGI. V lost 5 bases to trimming and J lost 4 bases; unmatched junction nucleotides: 6. The CDR3 sequence is 14 residues long. This chain's CDR3 is CASSNRGEGETQYF. In nucleotides, the CDR3 is TGTGCCAGCAGTAACAGGGGGGAAGGAGAGACCCAGTACTTC.

CDR3 residues: CASSYGWGAEQYF. CDR3 DNA: TGTGCCAGCAGTTATGGCTGGGGGGCCGAGCAGTACTTC. V gene TRBV6-2 or TRBV6-3 combines with J gene TRBJ2-7; D is possibly TRBD1 or TRBD2 (6 bases each). The CDR3 consists of 13 residues. Trimming took 3 bases from V and 6 from J, leaving 12 bases between them. Germline V gene data show CDR1 as MNHEY and CDR2 as SVGEGT.

The chain is built from TRBV4-3 and TRBJ1-3; no clear D gene. Germline V gene sequence: CDR1 LGHNA, CDR2 YSLEER. The CDR3 totals 17 residues. Trimming removed 1 base from V and 0 bases from J, with 13 bases in between. For the CDR3, the DNA is TGCGCCAGCAGCCAAGGGGCTCGCGGCAGCTCTGGAAACACCATATATTTT. Protein product: CASSQGARGSSGNTIYF.

The chain couples TRBV5-6 to TRBJ2-2; D gene ambiguous. Deletions cut 0 bases from V and 7 bases from J, with 4 bases between. The CDR3 sequence is 12 residues long. CDR1 and CDR2 (germline): SGHDT, YYEEEE. DNA for the CDR3: TGTGCCAGCAGCTTGGACATCGGGGAGCTGTTTTTT. Amino acids: CASSLDIGELFF.

The rearrangement uses TRBV4-1 and TRBJ1-2, with 7 bases identical to TRBD1. Germline CDR1 reads MGHRA; CDR2 reads YSYEKL. V lost 1 base, J lost 1 base, and 3 bases stayed unmatched. The CDR3 has 15 amino acids. The CDR3 nucleotides are TGCGCCAGCAGCCAAGCGGGACAGAATAACTATGGCTACACCTTC. This translates into CASSQAGQNNYGYTF.

The chain combines TRBV27 with TRBJ1-6; D uncertain. Germline CDR1 is MNHEY and CDR2 is SMNVEV (reference sequence). CDR3 size: 20 residues. Trimming removed 4 bases from V and 0 bases from J, with 22 bases in between. CDR3 residues: CASSYETPIKPYSYNSPLHF. CDR3 in DNA: TGTGCCAGCAGTTACGAGACTCCTATTAAGCCGTACTCCTATAATTCACCCCTCCACTTT.

V and J are TRBV9 and TRBJ2-1; TRBD1 matches at 8 bases. Germline-derived CDR1 and CDR2 are SGDLS and YYNGEE. The CDR3 loop spans 13 amino acids. With V trimmed by 1 base and J by 10 bases, 4 bases remained unmatched. This CDR3 is CASSVQGAREQFF. The DNA of the CDR3 is TGTGCCAGCAGCGTACAGGGGGCGAGGGAGCAGTTCTTC.

Only one count was recorded for this clone. V gene TRBV5-6 combines with J gene TRBJ1-5; TRBD1 might be the D (6 bases). This CDR3 is built from 15 residues. Germline CDR1 is SGHDT and CDR2 is YYEEEE. The V end lost 3 bases, the J end lost 1 base, and 11 bases lay between the germline ends. CDR3 DNA: TGTGCCAGCAGCTCAGGGGTGGCGAGCAATCAGCCCCAGCATTTT. Residues: CASSSGVASNQPQHF.

This chain uses TRBV7-2 with TRBJ2-7, with no clear D. The CDR3 extends over 15 amino acids. Germline V gives CDR1 SGHTA, CDR2 FQGNSA. V gave up 1 base and J gave up 0 bases, with 10 bases separating them. CDR3 nucleotide sequence: TGTGCCAGCAGCTTAGTCGCTCAGAGCTCCTACGAGCAGTACTTC. Amino acids: CASSLVAQSSYEQYF.

The rearrangement uses TRBV14 and TRBJ1-2; D not resolved. The CDR3 sequence is 15 residues long. Trimming pared 0 bases from V and 5 bases from J, leaving 13 bases between. Germline V gives CDR1 SGHDN, CDR2 FVKESK. Written as DNA, the CDR3 is TGTGCCAGCAGCCAAGATTCGGGCAGCTTTTATGGCTACACCTTC. It yields the protein CASSQDSGSFYGYTF.

The chain recombines TRBV9 with TRBJ2-7; 8 bases agree with TRBD1. Germline CDR1 and CDR2: SGDLS and YYNGEE. Germline trimming cut 4 bases from V and 1 base from J; bases unmatched to any gene: 4. The CDR3 covers 14 residues. CDR3 bases: TGTGCCAGCAGCAGCCGGGACAGGTCCTACGAGCAGTACTTC. Its protein product is CASSSRDRSYEQYF.

In its sample, this clone was seen once. V is TRBV10-2 and J is TRBJ2-5; D is possibly TRBD2 (6 bases). The V gene lost 2 bases and the J gene lost 7 bases, with 17 bases spanning the gap. CDR1 and CDR2 (germline): WSHSY, SAAADI. The CDR3 has 15 amino acids. The CDR3 region has the DNA TGCGCCAGCAGTGAGAGGACTACGACTTTAGGGACCCAGTACTTC. It translates to CASSERTTTLGTQYF.

This clone was observed a single time. The chain uses TRBV5-4 and TRBJ1-4; 7 bases match TRBD1. This CDR3 comprises 14 residues. The V gene's germline CDR1 is SGHNT and CDR2 YYREEE (reference sequence). Trimming at V came to 4 bases and at J to 8 bases, leaving 8 bases not matched to a gene. In DNA, the CDR3 is TGTGCCAGCAGCGTACAGGGGTCTAGGGAAAAACTGTTTTTT. It codes for CASSVQGSREKLFF.

The chain links TRBV3-1 (or the pseudogene TRBV3-2) to TRBJ2-5, with 8 bases aligning to TRBD2. Trimming at V came to 4 bases and at J to 5 bases, leaving 3 bases not matched to a gene. Germline V lookup: CDR1 LGHDT, CDR2 YNNKEL (reference sequence). The CDR3 length is 13 residues. CDR3: CASSPTGGETQYF. The CDR3 region has the DNA TGTGCCAGCAGCCCCACGGGGGGGGAGACCCAGTACTTC.